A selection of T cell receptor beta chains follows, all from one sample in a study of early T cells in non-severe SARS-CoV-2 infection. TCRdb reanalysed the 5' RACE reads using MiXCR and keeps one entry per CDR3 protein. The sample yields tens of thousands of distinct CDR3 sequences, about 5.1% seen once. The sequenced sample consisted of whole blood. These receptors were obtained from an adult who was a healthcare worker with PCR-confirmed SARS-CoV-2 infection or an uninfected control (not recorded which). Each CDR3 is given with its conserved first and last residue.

cdr3_aa: CASSTGGASEQFF
v_call: TRBV7-3
cdr3_length: 13

cdr3_aa: CSAKGQVNTGELFF
v_call: TRBV29-1
cdr3_length: 14

cdr3_aa: CASSLGGQDQPQHF
v_call: TRBV7-9
cdr3_length: 14

cdr3_aa: CASSPLAWGDEQYF
v_call: TRBV18
cdr3_length: 14

cdr3_aa: CASSPGQGSADTQYF
v_call: TRBV6-5
cdr3_length: 15

cdr3_aa: CSVESGSGDTQYF
v_call: TRBV29-1
cdr3_length: 13

cdr3_aa: CASSFLSYEQYF
v_call: TRBV5-1
cdr3_length: 12

cdr3_aa: CASSFYRALYNSPLHF
v_call: TRBV2
cdr3_length: 16

cdr3_aa: CASSRTVRTDTQYF
v_call: TRBV7-7
cdr3_length: 14

cdr3_aa: CASSHGQGKTDTQYF
v_call: TRBV12-3/TRBV12-4
cdr3_length: 15

cdr3_aa: CASSQGRFETQYF
v_call: TRBV14
cdr3_length: 13

cdr3_aa: CASSPPSETQYF
v_call: TRBV18
cdr3_length: 12

cdr3_aa: CASSGRGNSNQPQHF
v_call: TRBV28
cdr3_length: 15

cdr3_aa: CASIPTVSSTDTQYF
v_call: TRBV6-6
cdr3_length: 15

cdr3_aa: CASSQQTSTDTQYF
v_call: TRBV4-2
cdr3_length: 14

cdr3_aa: CASSTRTGDNSPLHF
v_call: TRBV19
cdr3_length: 15

cdr3_aa: CASSLSGTAYEQYF
v_call: TRBV11-2
cdr3_length: 14

cdr3_aa: CASLPQKSAVRITEAFF
v_call: TRBV27
cdr3_length: 17

cdr3_aa: CASRPPGSSSYGYTF
v_call: TRBV6-2/TRBV6-3
cdr3_length: 15

cdr3_aa: CASSLLTGGADTQYF
v_call: TRBV5-6
cdr3_length: 15

cdr3_aa: CASRADTYEQYF
v_call: TRBV11-3
cdr3_length: 12

cdr3_aa: CASSLIPYEQYF
v_call: TRBV5-1
cdr3_length: 12

cdr3_aa: CASLNTAGPGGSQPQHF
v_call: TRBV6-6
cdr3_length: 17

cdr3_aa: CARSPPRPGEGGTKNIQYF
v_call: TRBV5-3
cdr3_length: 19

cdr3_aa: CASSPKTPIPDEQYF
v_call: TRBV7-9
cdr3_length: 15

cdr3_aa: CASSVADNEQFF
v_call: TRBV9
cdr3_length: 12